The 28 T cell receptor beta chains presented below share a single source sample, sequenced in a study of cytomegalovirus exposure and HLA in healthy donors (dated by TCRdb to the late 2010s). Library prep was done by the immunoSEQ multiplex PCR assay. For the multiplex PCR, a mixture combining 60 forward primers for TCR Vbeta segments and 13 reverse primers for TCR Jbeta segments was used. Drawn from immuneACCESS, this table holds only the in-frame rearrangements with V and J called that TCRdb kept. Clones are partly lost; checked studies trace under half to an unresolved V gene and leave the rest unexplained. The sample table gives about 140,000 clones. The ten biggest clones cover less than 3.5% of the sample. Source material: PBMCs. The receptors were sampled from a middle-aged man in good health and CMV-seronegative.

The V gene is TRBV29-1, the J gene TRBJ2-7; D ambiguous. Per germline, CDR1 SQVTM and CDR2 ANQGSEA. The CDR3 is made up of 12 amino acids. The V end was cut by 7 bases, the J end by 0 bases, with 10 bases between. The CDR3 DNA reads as TGCAGCGGGGCCTCCAGCTCCTACGAGCAGTACTTC. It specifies CSGASSSYEQYF.

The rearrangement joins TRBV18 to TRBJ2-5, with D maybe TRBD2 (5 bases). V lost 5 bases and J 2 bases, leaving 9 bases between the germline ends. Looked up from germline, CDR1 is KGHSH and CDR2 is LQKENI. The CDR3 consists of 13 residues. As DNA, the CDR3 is TGTGCCAGCTCAATCGGGGTTCAAGAGACCCAGTACTTC. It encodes CASSIGVQETQYF. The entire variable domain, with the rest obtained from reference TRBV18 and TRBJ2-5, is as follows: NAGVMQNPRHLVRRRGQEARLRCSPMKGHSHVYWYRQLPEEGLKFMVYLQKENIIDESGMPKERFSAEFPKEGPSILRIQQVVRGDSAAYFCASSIGVQETQYFGPGTRLLVL.

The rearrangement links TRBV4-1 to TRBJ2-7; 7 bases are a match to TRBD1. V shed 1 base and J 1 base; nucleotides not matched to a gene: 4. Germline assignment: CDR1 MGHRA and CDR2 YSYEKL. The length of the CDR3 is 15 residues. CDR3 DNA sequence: TGCGCCAGCAGCCAAGGAGGGGGCAGATCCTACGAGCAGTACTTC. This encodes CASSQGGGRSYEQYF.

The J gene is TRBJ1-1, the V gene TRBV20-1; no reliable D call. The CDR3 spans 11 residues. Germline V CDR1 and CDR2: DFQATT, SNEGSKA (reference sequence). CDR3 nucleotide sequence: TGCTCCCCACAGAGAGAGTCTGAAGCTTTCTTT. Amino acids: CSPQRESEAFF.

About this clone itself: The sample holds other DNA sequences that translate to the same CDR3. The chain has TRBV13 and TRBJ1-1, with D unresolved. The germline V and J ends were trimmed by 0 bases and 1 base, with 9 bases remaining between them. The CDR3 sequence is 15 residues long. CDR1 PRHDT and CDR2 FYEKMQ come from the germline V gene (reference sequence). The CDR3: CASSLGGGRNTEAFF. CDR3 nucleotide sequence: TGTGCCAGCAGCTTAGGCGGCGGGAGGAACACTGAAGCTTTCTTT.

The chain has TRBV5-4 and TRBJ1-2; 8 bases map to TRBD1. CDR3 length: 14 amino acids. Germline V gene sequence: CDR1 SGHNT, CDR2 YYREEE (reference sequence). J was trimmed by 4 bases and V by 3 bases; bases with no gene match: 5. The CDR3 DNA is TGTGCCAGCAGCTCGGACAGGGCGTTCTATGGCTACACCTTC. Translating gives CASSSDRAFYGYTF.

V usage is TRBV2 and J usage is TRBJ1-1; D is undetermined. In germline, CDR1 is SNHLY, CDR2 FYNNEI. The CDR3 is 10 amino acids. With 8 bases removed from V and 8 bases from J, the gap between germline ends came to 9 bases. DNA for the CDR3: TGTGCCAGCGTCAGTACCGAAGCTTTCTTT. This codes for CASVSTEAFF.

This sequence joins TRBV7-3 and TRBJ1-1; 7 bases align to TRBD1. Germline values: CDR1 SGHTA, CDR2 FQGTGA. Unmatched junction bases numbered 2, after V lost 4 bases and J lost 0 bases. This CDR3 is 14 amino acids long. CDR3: CASSSQGMNTEAFF. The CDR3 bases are TGTGCCAGCAGCTCACAGGGGATGAACACTGAAGCTTTCTTT. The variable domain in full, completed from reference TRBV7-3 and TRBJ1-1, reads GAGVSQTPSNKVTEKGKYVELRCDPISGHTALYWYRQSLGQGPEFLIYFQGTGAADDSGLPNDRFFAVRPEGSVSTLKIQRTERGDSAVYLCASSSQGMNTEAFFGQGTRLTVV.

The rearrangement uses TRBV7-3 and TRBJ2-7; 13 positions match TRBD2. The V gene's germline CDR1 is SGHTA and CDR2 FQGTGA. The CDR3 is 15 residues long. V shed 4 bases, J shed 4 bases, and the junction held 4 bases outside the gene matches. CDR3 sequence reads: CASSWGLAGTYEQYF. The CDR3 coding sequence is TGTGCCAGCAGCTGGGGACTAGCGGGGACTTACGAGCAGTACTTC.

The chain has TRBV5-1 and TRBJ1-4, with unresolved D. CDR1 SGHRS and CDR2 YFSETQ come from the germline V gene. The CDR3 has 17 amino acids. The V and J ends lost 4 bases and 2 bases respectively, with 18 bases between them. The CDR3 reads CASSAGEGRITNEKLFF. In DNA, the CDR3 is TGCGCCAGCAGCGCCGGCGAGGGCCGCATTACTAATGAAAAACTGTTTTTT.

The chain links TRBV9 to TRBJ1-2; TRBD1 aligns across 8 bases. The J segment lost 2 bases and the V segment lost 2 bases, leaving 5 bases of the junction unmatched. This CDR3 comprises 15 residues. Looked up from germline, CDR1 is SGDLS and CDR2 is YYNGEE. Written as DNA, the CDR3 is TGTGCCAGCAGCGTTGGACAGGGAACAAACTATGGCTACACCTTC. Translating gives CASSVGQGTNYGYTF.

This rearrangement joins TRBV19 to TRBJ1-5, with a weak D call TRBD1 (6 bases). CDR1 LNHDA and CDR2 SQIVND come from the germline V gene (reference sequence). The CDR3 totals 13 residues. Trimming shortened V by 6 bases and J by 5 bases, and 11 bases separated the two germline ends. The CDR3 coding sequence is TGTGCCAGTAGCAACGACAGGTATCAGCCCCAGCATTTT. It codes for CASSNDRYQPQHF.

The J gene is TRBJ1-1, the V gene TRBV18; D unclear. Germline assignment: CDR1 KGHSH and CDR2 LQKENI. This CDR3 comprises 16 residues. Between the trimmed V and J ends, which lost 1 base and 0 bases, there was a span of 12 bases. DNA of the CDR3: TGTGCCAGCTCACCACAGGAGGCACATATGAACACTGAAGCTTTCTTT. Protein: CASSPQEAHMNTEAFF.

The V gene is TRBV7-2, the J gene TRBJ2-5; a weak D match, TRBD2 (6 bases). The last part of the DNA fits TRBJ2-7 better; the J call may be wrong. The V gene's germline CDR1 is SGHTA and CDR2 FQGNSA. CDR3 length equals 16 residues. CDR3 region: CASSLPRGSGSYEQYF. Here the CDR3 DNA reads TGTGCCAGCAGCTTACCCCGGGGGTCTGGCTCCTACGAGCAGTACTTC.

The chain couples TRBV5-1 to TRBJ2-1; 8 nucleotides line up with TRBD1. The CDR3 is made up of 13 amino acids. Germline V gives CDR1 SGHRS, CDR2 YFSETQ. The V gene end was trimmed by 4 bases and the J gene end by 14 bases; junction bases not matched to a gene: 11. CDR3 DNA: TGCGCCAGCAGCCATTCAACAGGGGGACTGAAGTTCTTC. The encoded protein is CASSHSTGGLKFF.

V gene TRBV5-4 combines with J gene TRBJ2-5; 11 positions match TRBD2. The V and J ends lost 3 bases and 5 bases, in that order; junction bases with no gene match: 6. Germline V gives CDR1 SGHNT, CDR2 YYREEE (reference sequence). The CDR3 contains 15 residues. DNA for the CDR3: TGTGCCAGCAGCTACCTTAGCGGGGGGGCTGAGACCCAGTACTTC. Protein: CASSYLSGGAETQYF.

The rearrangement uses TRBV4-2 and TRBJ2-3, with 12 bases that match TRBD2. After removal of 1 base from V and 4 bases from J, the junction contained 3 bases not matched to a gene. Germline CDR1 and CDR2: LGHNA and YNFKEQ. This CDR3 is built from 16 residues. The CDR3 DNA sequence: TGTGCCAGCAGCCAAGTTCCTAGCGGGGGGGCAGATACGCAGTATTTT. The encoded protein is CASSQVPSGGADTQYF.

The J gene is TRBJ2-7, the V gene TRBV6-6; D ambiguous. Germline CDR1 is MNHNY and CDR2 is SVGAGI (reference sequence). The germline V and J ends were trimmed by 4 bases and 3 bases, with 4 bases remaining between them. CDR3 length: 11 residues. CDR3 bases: TGTGCCAGCAGTTCACACTACGAGCAGTACTTC. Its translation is CASSSHYEQYF.

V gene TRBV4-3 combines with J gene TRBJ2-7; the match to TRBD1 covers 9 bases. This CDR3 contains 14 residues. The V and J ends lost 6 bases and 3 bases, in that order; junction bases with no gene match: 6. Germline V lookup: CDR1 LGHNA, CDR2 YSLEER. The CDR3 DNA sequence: TGCGCCAGCAGTCCCCGGACAGGGGACTACGAGCAGTACTTC. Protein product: CASSPRTGDYEQYF.

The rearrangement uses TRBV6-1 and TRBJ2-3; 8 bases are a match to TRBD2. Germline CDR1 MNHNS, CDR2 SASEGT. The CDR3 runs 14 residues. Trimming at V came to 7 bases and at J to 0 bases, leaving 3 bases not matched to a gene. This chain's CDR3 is CASNQRGSTDTQYF. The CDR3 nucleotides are TGTGCCAGCAATCAGCGGGGGAGCACAGATACGCAGTATTTT.

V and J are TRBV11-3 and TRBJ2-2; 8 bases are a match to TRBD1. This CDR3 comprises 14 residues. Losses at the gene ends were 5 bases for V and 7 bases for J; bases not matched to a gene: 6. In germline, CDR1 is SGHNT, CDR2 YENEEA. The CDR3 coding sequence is TGTGCCAGCAGCCCCCAGGGGGCGGACGGGGAGCTGTTTTTT. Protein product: CASSPQGADGELFF. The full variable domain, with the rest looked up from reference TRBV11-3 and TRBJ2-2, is EAGVVQSPRYKIIEKKQPVAFWCNPISGHNTLYWYLQNLGQGPELLIRYENEEAVDDSQLPKDRFSAERLKGVDSTLKIQPAELGDSAVYLCASSPQGADGELFFGEGSRLTVL.

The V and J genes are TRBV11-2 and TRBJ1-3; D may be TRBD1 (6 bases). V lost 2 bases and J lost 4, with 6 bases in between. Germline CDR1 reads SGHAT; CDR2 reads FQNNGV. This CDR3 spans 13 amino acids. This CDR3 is CASSLQGGNTIYF. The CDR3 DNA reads TGTGCCAGCAGCTTACAGGGGGGAAACACCATATATTTT.

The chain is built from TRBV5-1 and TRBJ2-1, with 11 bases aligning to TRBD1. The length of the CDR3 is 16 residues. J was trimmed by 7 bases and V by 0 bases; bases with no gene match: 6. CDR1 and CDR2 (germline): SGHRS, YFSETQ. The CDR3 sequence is CASSLEGTGGTNEQFF. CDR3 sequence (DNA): TGCGCCAGCAGCTTGGAAGGGACAGGGGGGACAAATGAGCAGTTCTTC.

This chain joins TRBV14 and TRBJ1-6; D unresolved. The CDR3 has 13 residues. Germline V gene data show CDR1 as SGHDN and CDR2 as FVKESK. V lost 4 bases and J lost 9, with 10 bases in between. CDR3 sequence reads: CASSLHGVSPLHF. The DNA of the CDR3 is TGTGCCAGCAGCCTGCATGGAGTTTCACCCCTCCACTTT.

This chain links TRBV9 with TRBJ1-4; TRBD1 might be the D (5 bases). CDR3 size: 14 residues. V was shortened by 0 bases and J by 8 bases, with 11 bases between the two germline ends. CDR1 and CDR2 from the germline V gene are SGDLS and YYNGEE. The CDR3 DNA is TGTGCCAGCAGCGTAGACGGCAGGGAAGAAAAACTGTTTTTT. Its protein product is CASSVDGREEKLFF. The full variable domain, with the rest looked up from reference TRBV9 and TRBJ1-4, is DSGVTQTPKHLITATGQRVTLRCSPRSGDLSVYWYQQSLDQGLQFLIQYYNGEERAKGNILERFSAQQFPDLHSELNLSSLELGDSALYFCASSVDGREEKLFFGSGTQLSVL.

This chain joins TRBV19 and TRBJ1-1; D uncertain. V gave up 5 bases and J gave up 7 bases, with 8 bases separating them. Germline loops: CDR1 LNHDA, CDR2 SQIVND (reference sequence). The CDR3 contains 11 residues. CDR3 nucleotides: TGTGCCAGTAGTGCCGCGGTTGAAGCTTTCTTT. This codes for CASSAAVEAFF.

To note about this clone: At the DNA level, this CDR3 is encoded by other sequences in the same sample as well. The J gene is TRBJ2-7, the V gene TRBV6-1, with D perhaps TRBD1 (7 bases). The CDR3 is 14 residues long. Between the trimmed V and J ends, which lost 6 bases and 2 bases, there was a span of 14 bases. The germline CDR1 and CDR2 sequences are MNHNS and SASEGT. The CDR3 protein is CASSPTRGAYEQYF. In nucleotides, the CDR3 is TGTGCCAGCAGCCCTACCAGGGGGGCCTACGAGCAGTACTTC.

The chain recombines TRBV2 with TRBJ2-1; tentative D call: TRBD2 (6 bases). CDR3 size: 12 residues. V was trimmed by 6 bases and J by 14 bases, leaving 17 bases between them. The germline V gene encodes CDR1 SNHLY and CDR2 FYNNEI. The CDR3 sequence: CASRPDGASEFF. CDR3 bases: TGTGCCAGCAGACCCGACGGGGCTAGCGAGTTCTTC. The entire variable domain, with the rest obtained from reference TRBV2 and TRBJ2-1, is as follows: EPEVTQTPSHQVTQMGQEVILRCVPISNHLYFYWYRQILGQKVEFLVSFYNNEISEKSEIFDDQFSVERPDGSNFTLKIRSTKLEDSAMYFCASRPDGASEFFGPGTRLTVL.